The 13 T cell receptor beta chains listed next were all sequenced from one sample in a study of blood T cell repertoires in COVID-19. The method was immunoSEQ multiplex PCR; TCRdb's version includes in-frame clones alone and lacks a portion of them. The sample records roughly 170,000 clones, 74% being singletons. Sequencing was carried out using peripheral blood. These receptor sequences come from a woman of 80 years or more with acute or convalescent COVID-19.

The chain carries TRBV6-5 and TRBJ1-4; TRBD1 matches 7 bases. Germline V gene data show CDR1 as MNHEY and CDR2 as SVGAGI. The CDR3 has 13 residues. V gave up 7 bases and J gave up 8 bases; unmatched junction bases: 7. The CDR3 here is CASIRGIEEKLFF. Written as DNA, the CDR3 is TGTGCCAGCATCAGGGGGATCGAAGAAAAACTGTTTTTT.

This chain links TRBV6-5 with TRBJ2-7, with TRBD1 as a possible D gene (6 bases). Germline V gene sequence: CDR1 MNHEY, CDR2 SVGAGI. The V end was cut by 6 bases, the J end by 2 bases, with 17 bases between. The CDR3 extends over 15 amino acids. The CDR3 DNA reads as TGTGCCAGCAGGCTCGGACAGATGGGCACCTACGAGCAGTACTTC. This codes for CASRLGQMGTYEQYF.

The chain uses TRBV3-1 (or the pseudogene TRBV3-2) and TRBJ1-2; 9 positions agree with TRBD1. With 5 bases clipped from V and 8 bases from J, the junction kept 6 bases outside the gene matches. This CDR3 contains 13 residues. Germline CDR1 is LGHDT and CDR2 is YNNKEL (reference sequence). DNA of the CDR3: TGTGCCAGCAGCATAGACAGGGGGGCCGGCTACACCTTC. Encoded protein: CASSIDRGAGYTF.

The CDR3 DNA is TGTGCCAGCAGCTTAGCAACAGACAACACTGAAGCTTTCTTT. Translation: CASSLATDNTEAFF. The V call is TRBV11-2, the J call TRBJ1-1; unclear D gene. The germline V and J ends were trimmed by 1 base and 2 bases, with 8 bases remaining between them. Germline assignment: CDR1 SGHAT and CDR2 FQNNGV. The CDR3 covers 14 residues.

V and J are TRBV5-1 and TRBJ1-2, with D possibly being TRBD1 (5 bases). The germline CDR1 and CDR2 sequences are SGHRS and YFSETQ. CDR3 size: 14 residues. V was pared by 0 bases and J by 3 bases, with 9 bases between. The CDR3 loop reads CASSLEGLDYGYTF. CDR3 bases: TGCGCCAGCAGCTTGGAGGGGCTTGACTATGGCTACACCTTC.

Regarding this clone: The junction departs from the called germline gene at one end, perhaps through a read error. CDR3 sequence (DNA): TGTGCCAGCAGCCTAACCGGCGGGAGGGCCGCAGATACGCAGTATTTT. This encodes CASSLTGGRAADTQYF. The V gene is TRBV7-3, the J gene TRBJ2-3; 9 positions agree with TRBD2. There are 16 residues in the CDR3. Per the germline V gene, CDR1 is SGHTA and CDR2 is FQGTGA.

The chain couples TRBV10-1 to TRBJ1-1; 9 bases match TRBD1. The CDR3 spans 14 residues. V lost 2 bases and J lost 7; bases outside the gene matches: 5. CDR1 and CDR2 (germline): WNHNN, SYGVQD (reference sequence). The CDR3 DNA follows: TGCGCCAGCAGTGAGACAGGGGGCACCTATGAAGCTTTCTTT. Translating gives CASSETGGTYEAFF.

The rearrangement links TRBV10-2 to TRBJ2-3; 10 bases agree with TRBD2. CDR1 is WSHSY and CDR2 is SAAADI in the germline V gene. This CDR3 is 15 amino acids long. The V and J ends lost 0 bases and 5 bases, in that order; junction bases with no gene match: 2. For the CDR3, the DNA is TGCGCCAGCAGTGAGTCAAGACTAGCGGGAGATACGCAGTATTTT. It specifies CASSESRLAGDTQYF.

CDR3 region: CASSVTGNYGYTF. CDR3 coding DNA: TGTGCCAGCAGTGTAACAGGAAACTATGGCTACACCTTC. J is TRBJ1-2 and V is TRBV27, with D possibly being TRBD1 (5 bases). Germline CDR1 is MNHEY and CDR2 is SMNVEV (reference sequence). This CDR3 spans 13 amino acids. Trimming cost V 5 bases and J 2 bases, with 9 bases left between them.

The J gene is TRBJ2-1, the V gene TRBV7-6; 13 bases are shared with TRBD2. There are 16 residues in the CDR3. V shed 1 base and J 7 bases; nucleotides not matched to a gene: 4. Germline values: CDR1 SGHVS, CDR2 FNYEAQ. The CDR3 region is CASSLGGTSGKNEQFF. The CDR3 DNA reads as TGTGCCAGCAGCTTAGGAGGGACTAGCGGGAAGAATGAGCAGTTCTTC.

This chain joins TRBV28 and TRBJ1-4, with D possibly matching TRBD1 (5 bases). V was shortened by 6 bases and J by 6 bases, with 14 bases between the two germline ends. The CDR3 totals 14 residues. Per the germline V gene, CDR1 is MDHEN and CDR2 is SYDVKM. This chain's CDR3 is CASRGWGEDEKLFF. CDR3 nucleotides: TGTGCCAGCAGAGGGTGGGGGGAAGATGAAAAACTGTTTTTT.

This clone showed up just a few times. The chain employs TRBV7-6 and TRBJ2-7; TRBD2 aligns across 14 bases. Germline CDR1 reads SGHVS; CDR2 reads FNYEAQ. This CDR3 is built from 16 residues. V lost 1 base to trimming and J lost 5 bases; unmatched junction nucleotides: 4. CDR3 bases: TGTGCCAGCAGCTTAGAGACTAGCGGGAGGGCCAACGAGCAGTACTTC. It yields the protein CASSLETSGRANEQYF.

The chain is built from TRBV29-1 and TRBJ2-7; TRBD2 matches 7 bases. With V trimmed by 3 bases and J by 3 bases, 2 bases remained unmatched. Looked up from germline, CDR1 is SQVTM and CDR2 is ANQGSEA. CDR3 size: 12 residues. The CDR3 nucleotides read TGCAGCGTTGAGGCTAGCGGCTACGAGCAGTACTTC. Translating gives CSVEASGYEQYF.